This T cell receptor beta chain is drawn from a study of vaccination effects on CD4 cells after COVID-19. Sequenced by immunoSEQ multiplex PCR; TCRdb stores in-frame clones only, minus some. The sample consists of approximately 30,000 clones, around 74% of them appearing once. Researchers isolated CD4+ T cells once less than 13 days of culture had elapsed. This individual tested PCR-positive for SARS-CoV-2 infection between March and December 2020. All participants had two doses of either the BNT162b2 or mRNA-1273 vaccine. This clone appeared once. What it binds is unknown. The V gene lost 8 bases and the J gene lost 11 bases, with 22 bases spanning the gap. CDR1 is SEHNR, CDR2 FQNEAQ, per germline (reference sequence). The CDR3 sequence is 14 residues long.

V gene TRBV7-9 combines with J gene TRBJ1-5; D may be TRBD1 (6 bases). The origin of this receptor is a human donor who had a prior SARS-CoV-2 infection. Sequenced here: CD4+ T cells from PBMCs cultured without peptide, sampled after COVID-19 vaccination. CDR3 bases: TGTGCCAGCGGCGACGACAGTCGTGGACAGTCCCAGCATTTT. Protein sequence: CASGDDSRGQSQHF.